This T cell receptor beta chain was identified in a study of CD8+CD57+ T cells in acquired aplastic anemia. CDR3 size: 14 residues. TCR beta VDJ and CDR3 profiling used genomic DNA as template. TCRdb ran MiXCR on the reads and lists one entry per CDR3 protein. The repertoire includes approximately 300,000 distinct CDR3 sequences, roughly 53% of them detected once, and roughly 1.3% sits in the top ten. Sequencing was done on patients that had shown CD8+CD57+ cell expansion by flow cytometry. This receptor was identified in a human donor with aplastic anemia. The sequenced material came from sorted CD4+, CD8+, or CD8+CD57+ T cells (not recorded which) from PBMCs. J is TRBJ2-5 and V is TRBV12-3 or TRBV12-4; D possibly corresponds to TRBD2 (6 bases). The J call may be faulty, since TRBJ2-4 better matches the DNA end. This CDR3 reads CASRGRREENIQYF. The CDR3 DNA reads TGTGCCAGCAGAGGGCGCAGGGAGGAAAACATTCAGTACTTC.